The count of the clone carrying this T cell receptor (beta chain) is one. The sample comes from a study of blood T cell repertoires in COVID-19. Study information: The United States, Italy and Spain were the sources of the acute and convalescent COVID-19 samples. The analysed material was cDNA or gDNA that came from T cells, B-cell-depleted T cells, or PBMCs.

The data were produced by immunoSEQ multiplex PCR, yet TCRdb's version contains in-frame clones alone and is incomplete. The sample lists approximately 67,000 clones, around 93% occurring once. Germline V lookup: CDR1 SGHTS, CDR2 YDEGEE. The V and J ends lost 0 bases and 2 bases respectively, with 9 bases between them. The CDR3 is 15 residues long. The specimen sequenced was peripheral blood. V and J are TRBV5-8 and TRBJ1-3; D is unresolved. The TCR originated in a woman aged 55 to 70 with active COVID-19. This CDR3 is CASSLGAITGNTIYF. The CDR3 DNA reads TGTGCCAGCAGCTTGGGGGCAATAACTGGAAACACCATATATTTT.